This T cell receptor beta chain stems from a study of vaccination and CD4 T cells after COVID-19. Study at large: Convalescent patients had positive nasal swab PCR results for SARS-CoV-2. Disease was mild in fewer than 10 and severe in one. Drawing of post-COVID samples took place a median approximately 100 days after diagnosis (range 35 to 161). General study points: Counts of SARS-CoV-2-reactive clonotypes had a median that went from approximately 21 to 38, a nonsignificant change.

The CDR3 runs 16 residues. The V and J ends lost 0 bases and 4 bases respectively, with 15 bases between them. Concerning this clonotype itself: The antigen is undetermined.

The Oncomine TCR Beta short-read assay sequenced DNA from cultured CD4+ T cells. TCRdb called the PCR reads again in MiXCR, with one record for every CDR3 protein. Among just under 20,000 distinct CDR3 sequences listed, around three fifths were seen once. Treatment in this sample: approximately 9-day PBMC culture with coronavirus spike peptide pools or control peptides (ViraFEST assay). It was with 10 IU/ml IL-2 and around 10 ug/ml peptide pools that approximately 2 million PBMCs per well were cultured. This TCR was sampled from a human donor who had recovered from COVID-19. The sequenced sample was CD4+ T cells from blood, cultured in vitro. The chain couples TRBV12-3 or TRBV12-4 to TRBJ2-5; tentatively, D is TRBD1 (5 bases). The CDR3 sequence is CASSLAAGSGRETQYF. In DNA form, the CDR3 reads TGTGCCAGCAGTTTAGCCGCCGGTTCAGGGCGAGAGACCCAGTACTTC.